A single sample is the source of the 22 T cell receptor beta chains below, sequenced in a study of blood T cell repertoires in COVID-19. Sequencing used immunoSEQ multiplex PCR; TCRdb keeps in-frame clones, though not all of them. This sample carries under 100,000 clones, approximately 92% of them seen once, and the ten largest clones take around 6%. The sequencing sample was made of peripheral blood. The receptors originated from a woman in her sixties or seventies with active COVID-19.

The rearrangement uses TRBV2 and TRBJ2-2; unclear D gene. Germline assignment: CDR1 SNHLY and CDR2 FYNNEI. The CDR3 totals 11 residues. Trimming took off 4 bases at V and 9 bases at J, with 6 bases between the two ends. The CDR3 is CASSGGWELFF. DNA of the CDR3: TGTGCCAGCAGTGGCGGCTGGGAGCTGTTTTTT.

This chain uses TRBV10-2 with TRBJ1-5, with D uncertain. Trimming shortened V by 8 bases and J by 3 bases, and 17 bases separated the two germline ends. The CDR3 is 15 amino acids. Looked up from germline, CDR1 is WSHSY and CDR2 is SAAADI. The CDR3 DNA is TGCGCCAGCTTCTCAGGAATTTATTACAATCAGCCCCAGCATTTT. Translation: CASFSGIYYNQPQHF.

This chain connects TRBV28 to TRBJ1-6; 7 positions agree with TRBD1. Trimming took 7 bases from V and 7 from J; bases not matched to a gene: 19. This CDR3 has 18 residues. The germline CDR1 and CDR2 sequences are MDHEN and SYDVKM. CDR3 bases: TGTGCCAGCACTCACCTGCCGGGACAGCGATCTTGGAATTCACCCCTCCACTTT. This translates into CASTHLPGQRSWNSPLHF. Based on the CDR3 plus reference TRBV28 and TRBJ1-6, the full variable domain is DVKVTQSSRYLVKRTGEKVFLECVQDMDHENMFWYRQDPGLGLRLIYFSYDVKMKEKGDIPEGYSVSREKKERFSLILESASTNQTSMYLCASTHLPGQRSWNSPLHFGNGTRLTVT.

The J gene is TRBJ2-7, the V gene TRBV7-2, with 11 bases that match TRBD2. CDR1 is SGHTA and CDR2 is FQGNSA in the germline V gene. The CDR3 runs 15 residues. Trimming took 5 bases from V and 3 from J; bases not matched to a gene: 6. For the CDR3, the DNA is TGTGCCAGCAGCCCCCCTACTAGCGGGGGCTACGAGCAGTACTTC. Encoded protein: CASSPPTSGGYEQYF.

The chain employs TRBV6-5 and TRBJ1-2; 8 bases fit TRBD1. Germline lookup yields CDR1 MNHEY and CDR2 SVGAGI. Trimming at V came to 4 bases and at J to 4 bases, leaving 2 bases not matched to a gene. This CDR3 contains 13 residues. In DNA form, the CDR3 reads TGTGCCAGCAGTTTGGGGACAGGCTATGGCTACACCTTC. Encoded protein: CASSLGTGYGYTF.

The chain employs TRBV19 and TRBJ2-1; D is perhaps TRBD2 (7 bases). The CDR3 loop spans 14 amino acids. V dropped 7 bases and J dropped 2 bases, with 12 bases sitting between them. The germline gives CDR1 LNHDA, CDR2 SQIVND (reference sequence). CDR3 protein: CASTRGGAYNEQFF. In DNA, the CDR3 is TGTGCCAGTACTAGGGGGGGGGCCTACAATGAGCAGTTCTTC.

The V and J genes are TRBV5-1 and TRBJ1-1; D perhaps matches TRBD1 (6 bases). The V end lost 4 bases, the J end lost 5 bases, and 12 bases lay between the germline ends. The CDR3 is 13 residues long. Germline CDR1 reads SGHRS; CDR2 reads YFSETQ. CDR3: CASSGIGQTEAFF. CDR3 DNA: TGCGCCAGCAGCGGTATCGGACAGACTGAAGCTTTCTTT.

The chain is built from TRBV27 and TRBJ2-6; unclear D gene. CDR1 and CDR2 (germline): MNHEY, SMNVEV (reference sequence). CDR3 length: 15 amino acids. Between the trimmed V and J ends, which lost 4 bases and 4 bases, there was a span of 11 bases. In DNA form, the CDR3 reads TGTGCCAGCAGTTCCCCCACGCAGGGGGCCAACGTCCTGACTTTC. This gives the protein CASSSPTQGANVLTF.

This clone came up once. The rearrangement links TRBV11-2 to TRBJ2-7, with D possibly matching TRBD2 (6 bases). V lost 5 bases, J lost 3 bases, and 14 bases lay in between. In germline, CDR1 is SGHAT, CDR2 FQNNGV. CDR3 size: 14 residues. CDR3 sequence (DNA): TGTGCCAGCAGCCCTCGGGACTTAAACTACGAGCAGTACTTC. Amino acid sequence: CASSPRDLNYEQYF.

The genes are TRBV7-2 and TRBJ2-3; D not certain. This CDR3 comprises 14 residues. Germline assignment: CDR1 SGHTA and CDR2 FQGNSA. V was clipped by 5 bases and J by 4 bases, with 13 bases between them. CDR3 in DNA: TGTGCCAGCAGCCCCGGTGCGAGCCCAGATACGCAGTATTTT. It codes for CASSPGASPDTQYF. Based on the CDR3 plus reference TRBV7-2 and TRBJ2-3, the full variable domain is GAGVSQSPSNKVTEKGKDVELRCDPISGHTALYWYRQSLGQGLEFLIYFQGNSAPDKSGLPSDRFSAERTGGSVSTLTIQRTQQEDSAVYLCASSPGASPDTQYFGPGTRLTVL.

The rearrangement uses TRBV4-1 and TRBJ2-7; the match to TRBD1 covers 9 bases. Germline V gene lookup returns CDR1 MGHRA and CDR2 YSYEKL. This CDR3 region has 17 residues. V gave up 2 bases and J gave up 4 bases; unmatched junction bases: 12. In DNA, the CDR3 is TGCGCCAGCAGCCAACACACAACCGGGACAGGGTTATACGAGCAGTACTTC. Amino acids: CASSQHTTGTGLYEQYF.

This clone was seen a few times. CDR3 sequence (DNA): TGTGCCAGTAGTACCCGACGGACAGACAGCCTGCGATACGAGCAGTACTTC. Its translation: CASSTRRTDSLRYEQYF. The chain links TRBV19 to TRBJ2-7; a weak D match, TRBD1 (6 bases). V gave up 4 bases and J gave up 4 bases, with 23 bases separating them. Germline CDR1 is LNHDA and CDR2 is SQIVND (reference sequence). This CDR3 has 17 amino acids.

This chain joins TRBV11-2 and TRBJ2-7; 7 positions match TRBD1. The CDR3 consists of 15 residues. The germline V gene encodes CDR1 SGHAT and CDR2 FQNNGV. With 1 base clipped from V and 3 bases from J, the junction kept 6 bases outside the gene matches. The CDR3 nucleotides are TGTGCCAGCAGCTTAGGAGGGACAGAACTCTACGAGCAGTACTTC. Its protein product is CASSLGGTELYEQYF.

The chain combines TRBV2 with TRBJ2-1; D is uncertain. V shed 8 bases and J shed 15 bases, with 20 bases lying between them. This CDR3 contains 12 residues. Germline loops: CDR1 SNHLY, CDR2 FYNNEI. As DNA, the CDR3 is TGTGCCAGCCGGGTTGATGCAGAGGTCGTGTTCTTC. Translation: CASRVDAEVVFF.

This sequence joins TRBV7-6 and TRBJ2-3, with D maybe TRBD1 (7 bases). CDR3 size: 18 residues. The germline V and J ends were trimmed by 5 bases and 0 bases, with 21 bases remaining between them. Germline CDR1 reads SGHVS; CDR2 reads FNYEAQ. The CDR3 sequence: CASSLFPRQGLSTDTQYF. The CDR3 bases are TGTGCCAGCAGCCTATTCCCCCGACAGGGACTTAGCACAGATACGCAGTATTTT.

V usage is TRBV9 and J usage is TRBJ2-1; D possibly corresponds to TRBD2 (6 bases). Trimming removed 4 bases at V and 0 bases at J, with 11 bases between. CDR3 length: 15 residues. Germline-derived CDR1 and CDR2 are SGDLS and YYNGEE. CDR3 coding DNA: TGTGCCAGCAGCCCTGGAGGGAGCTCCTACAATGAGCAGTTCTTC. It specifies CASSPGGSSYNEQFF.

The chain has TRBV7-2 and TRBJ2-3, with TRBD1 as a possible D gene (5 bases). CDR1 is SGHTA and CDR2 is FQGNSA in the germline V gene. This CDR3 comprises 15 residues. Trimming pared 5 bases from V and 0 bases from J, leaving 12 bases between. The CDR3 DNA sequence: TGTGCCAGCAGCCCAGGGTTGGGGAGCACAGATACGCAGTATTTT. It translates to CASSPGLGSTDTQYF.

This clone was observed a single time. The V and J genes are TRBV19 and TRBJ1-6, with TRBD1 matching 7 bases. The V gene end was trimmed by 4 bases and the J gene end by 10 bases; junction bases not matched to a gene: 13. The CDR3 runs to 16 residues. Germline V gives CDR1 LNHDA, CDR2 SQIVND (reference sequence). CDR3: CASSNRDRSRSSPLHF. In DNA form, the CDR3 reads TGTGCCAGTAGTAATCGGGACAGAAGTAGATCATCACCCCTCCACTTT.

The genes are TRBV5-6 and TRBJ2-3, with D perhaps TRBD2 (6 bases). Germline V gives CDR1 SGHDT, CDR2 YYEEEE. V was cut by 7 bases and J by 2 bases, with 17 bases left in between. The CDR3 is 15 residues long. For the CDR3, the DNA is TGTGCCAGCGGCGTTACTGGAGGGTCCACAGATACGCAGTATTTT. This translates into CASGVTGGSTDTQYF.

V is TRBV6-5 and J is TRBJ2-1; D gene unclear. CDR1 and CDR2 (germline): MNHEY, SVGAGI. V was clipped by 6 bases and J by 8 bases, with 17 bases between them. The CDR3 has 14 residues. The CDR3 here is CASRPPSGSDEQFF. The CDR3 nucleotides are TGTGCCAGCAGGCCTCCCTCGGGTTCAGATGAGCAGTTCTTC.

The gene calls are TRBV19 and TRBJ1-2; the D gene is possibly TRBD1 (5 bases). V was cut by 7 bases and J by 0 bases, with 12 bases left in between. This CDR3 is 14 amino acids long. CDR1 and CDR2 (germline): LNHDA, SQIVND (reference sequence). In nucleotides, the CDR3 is TGTGCCAGTAAATACAGGTCTCCTAACTATGGCTACACCTTC. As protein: CASKYRSPNYGYTF.

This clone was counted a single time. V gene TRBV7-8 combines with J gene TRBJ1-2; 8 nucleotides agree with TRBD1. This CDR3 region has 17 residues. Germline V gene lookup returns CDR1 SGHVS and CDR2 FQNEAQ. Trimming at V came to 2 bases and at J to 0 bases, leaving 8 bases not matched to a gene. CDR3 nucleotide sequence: TGTGCCAGCAGCTTAAGGGGACAGGAGTCTCCTAACTATGGCTACACCTTC. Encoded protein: CASSLRGQESPNYGYTF. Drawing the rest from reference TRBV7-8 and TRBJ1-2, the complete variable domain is GAGVSQSPRYKVAKRGQDVALRCDPISGHVSLFWYQQALGQGPEFLTYFQNEAQLDKSGLPSDRFFAERPEGSVSTLKIQRTQQEDSAVYLCASSLRGQESPNYGYTFGSGTRLTVV.